This is a list of T cell receptor beta chains from one sample in a study of early T cells in non-severe SARS-CoV-2 infection. TCRdb re-called the 5' RACE reads through MiXCR, storing one row per CDR3 protein. Of tens of thousands of distinct CDR3 sequences in the sample, roughly a tenth were seen once. The sequenced sample consisted of whole blood. The receptors originated from an adult who was a healthcare worker with PCR-confirmed SARS-CoV-2 infection or an uninfected control (not recorded which). Both conserved end residues are part of each CDR3. The D gene is left open where the match is weak. A clone size is listed for some rows: how often the clone was seen (once, few, many), or a class if it is expanded.

11	.	TRBV2	.	TRBJ2-7	TGTGCCAGCAGGCGGACCTACGAGCAGTACTTC	CASRRTYEQYF
13	.	TRBV29-1	.	TRBJ2-7	TGCAGCGTTGGGGCCAGGGCCTCCTACGAGCAGTACTTC	CSVGARASYEQYF
14	.	TRBV7-9	.	TRBJ2-3	TGTGCCAGCAGCCTAGGGGGGGCCACAGATACGCAGTATTTT	CASSLGGATDTQYF
16	.	TRBV5-6	many	TRBJ2-1	TGTGCCAGCAGTCCCCGGGACTTTCACTTCTACAATGAGCAGTTCTTC	CASSPRDFHFYNEQFF
15	TRBD2	TRBV28	few	TRBJ2-2	TGTGCCAGCAGTTTCCCAGGGAGGGGCACCGGGGAGCTGTTTTTT	CASSFPGRGTGELFF
14	.	TRBV12-3/TRBV12-4	.	TRBJ2-2	TGTGCCAGCAGTTTACGGGAGTACACCGGGGAGCTGTTTTTT	CASSLREYTGELFF
13	.	TRBV7-2	.	TRBJ2-7	TGTGCCAGCGGGGTAACTTCATACTACGAGCAGTACTTC	CASGVTSYYEQYF
16	.	TRBV20-1	many	TRBJ2-2	TGCAGTGCTCCACAACATGGAGGGTTAACGACCGGGGAGCTGTTTTTT	CSAPQHGGLTTGELFF
13	.	TRBV6-6	.	TRBJ1-1	TGTGCCAGCAGTTACTCAGGCGGGACTGAAGCTTTCTTT	CASSYSGGTEAFF
14	.	TRBV12-3/TRBV12-4	many	TRBJ1-5	TGTGCCAGCAGTTTAAAAGGGGGAGGCCAGCCCCAGCATTTT	CASSLKGGGQPQHF
14	.	TRBV9	.	TRBJ2-7	TGTGCCAGCAGCGGCGAGTGGATTCCCTACGAGCAGTACTTC	CASSGEWIPYEQYF
17	.	TRBV7-2	many	TRBJ1-3	TGTGCCAGCAGCTTAGGCAGGGCCCCTTTCTCTGGAAACACCATATATTTT	CASSLGRAPFSGNTIYF
14	.	TRBV21-1	.	TRBJ1-5	TGTGCCAGCAGCGCACAGGGGGGCGGACAGCCCCAGCATTTT	CASSAQGGGQPQHF
15	.	TRBV6-1	.	TRBJ1-6	TGTGCCAGCAACTTGGACAGCATCTATAATTCACCCCTCCACTTT	CASNLDSIYNSPLHF
15	TRBD2	TRBV20-1	.	TRBJ2-1	TGCAGTGCAAAGACGCAGCGGGGGGACCCAGGTGAGCAGTTCTTC	CSAKTQRGDPGEQFF
13	TRBD1	TRBV29-1	.	TRBJ1-1	TGCAGCGTTTTGACAGGGTTGAGCACTGAAGCTTTCTTT	CSVLTGLSTEAFF
15	.	TRBV7-9	many	TRBJ1-2	TGTGCCAGCAGCCCAGGCGTCAGGGGAAGATATGGCTACACCTTC	CASSPGVRGRYGYTF
16	TRBD1	TRBV20-1	many	TRBJ2-2	TGCAGTGCTAGAGATCGGGGACAGGGCGACACCGGGGAGCTGTTTTTT	CSARDRGQGDTGELFF
14	.	TRBV30	many	TRBJ1-1	TGTGCCTGGACCTTCATGGGATTGAACACTGAAGCTTTCTTT	CAWTFMGLNTEAFF
16	.	TRBV4-1	few	TRBJ1-1	TGCGCCAGCAGCCGAACACTTACGGACAGCCCCACTGAAGCTTTCTTT	CASSRTLTDSPTEAFF
13	.	TRBV29-1	few	TRBJ2-7	TGCAGCGTTGATCAGGGAGTAACCTCCGAGCAGTACTTC	CSVDQGVTSEQYF
15	TRBD1	TRBV20-1	.	TRBJ1-4	TGCAGTGCTACGGACAGGGGGGGCACTAATGAAAAACTGTTTTTT	CSATDRGGTNEKLFF
13	.	TRBV6-6	many	TRBJ2-5	TGTGCCAGCAGCTTAGTGATTGGGGAGACCCAGTACTTC	CASSLVIGETQYF
15	.	TRBV4-2	.	TRBJ2-7	TGTGCCAGCAGCCAAGAGTTGGCGATCTTCTACGAGCAGTACTTC	CASSQELAIFYEQYF
15	.	TRBV12-3/TRBV12-4	many	TRBJ2-1	TGTGCCAGCAGTTGGGACCTAGGGTATTACAATGAGCAGTTCTTC	CASSWDLGYYNEQFF
18	TRBD1	TRBV12-3/TRBV12-4	.	TRBJ2-2	TGTGCCAGCAGTTTTTCGATAATCGGACAGGGGTACACCGGGGAGCTGTTTTTT	CASSFSIIGQGYTGELFF
13	.	TRBV7-2	few	TRBJ1-5	TGTGCCAGCAGCTTGCAGGTGACCCAGCCCCAGCATTTT	CASSLQVTQPQHF
18	.	TRBV12-5	many	TRBJ2-1	TGTGCTAGTGGTTCAGGCGCCCCTTCCTTTAGCTCCTACAATGAGCAGTTCTTC	CASGSGAPSFSSYNEQFF
12	.	TRBV12-3/TRBV12-4	many	TRBJ2-7	TGTGCCAGCAGTTTTCGAGTATACGAGCAGTACTTC	CASSFRVYEQYF
15	.	TRBV12-3/TRBV12-4	many	TRBJ2-3	TGTGCCAGCAGTGGTGACGGGCGGTCGGGAGATACGCAGTATTTT	CASSGDGRSGDTQYF
14	.	TRBV3-1	.	TRBJ2-7	TGTGCCAGCAGCCGGGGGTCCTCCTCCCACGAGCAGTACTTC	CASSRGSSSHEQYF
15	TRBD2	TRBV2	few	TRBJ2-1	TGTGCCAGCAGTGCGCGGGGGGGTTTCTACAATGAGCAGTTCTTC	CASSARGGFYNEQFF
19	TRBD2	TRBV5-5	.	TRBJ2-2	TGTGCCAGCAGCCCTACGCCCATACTAGCGAATACGAACACCGGGGAGCTGTTTTTT	CASSPTPILANTNTGELFF
16	.	TRBV6-2/TRBV6-3	many	TRBJ1-5	TGTGCCAGCAGTCAAACCCATCATTTTAGCAATCAGCCCCAGCATTTT	CASSQTHHFSNQPQHF
16	.	TRBV18	.	TRBJ1-3	TGTGCCAGCTCACCGTCTGACAGGAGCTCTGGAAACACCATATATTTT	CASSPSDRSSGNTIYF
15	TRBD2	TRBV10-3	many	TRBJ2-3	TGTGCCATCAGTGAGGCTGGACTAGGCACAGATACGCAGTATTTT	CAISEAGLGTDTQYF
12	.	TRBV2	.	TRBJ2-7	TGTGCCAGCAGTACTGGTCCCTACGAGCAGTACTTC	CASSTGPYEQYF